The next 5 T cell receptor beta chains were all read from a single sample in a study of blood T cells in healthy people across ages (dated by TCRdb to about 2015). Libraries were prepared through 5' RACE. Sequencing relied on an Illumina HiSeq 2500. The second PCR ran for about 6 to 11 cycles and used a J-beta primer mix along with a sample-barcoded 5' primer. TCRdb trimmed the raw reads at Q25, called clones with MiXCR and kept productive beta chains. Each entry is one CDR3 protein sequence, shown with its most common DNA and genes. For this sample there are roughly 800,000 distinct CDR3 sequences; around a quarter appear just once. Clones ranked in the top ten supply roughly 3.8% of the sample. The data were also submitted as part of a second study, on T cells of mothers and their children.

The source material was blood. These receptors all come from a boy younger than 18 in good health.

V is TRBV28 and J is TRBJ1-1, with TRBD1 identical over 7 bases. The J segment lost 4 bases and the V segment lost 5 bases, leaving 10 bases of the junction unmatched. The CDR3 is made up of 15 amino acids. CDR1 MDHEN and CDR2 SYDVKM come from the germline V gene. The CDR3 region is CASSPRGVMGTEAFF. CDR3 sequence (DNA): TGTGCCAGCAGTCCCAGGGGGGTTATGGGCACTGAAGCTTTCTTT.

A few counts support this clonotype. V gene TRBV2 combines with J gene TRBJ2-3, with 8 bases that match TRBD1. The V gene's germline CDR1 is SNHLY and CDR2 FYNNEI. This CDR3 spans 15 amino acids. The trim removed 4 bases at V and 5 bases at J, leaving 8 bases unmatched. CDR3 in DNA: TGTGCCAGCAGTGTCGACAGGGGAGCGGGAGATACGCAGTATTTT. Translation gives CASSVDRGAGDTQYF. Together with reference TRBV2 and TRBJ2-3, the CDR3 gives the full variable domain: EPEVTQTPSHQVTQMGQEVILRCVPISNHLYFYWYRQILGQKVEFLVSFYNNEISEKSEIFDDQFSVERPDGSNFTLKIRSTKLEDSAMYFCASSVDRGAGDTQYFGPGTRLTVL.

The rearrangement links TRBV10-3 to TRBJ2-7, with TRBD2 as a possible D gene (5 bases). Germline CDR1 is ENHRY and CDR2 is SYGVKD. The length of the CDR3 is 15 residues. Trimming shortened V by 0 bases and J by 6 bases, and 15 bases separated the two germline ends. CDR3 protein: CAISESLARDGEQYF. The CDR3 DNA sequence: TGTGCCATCAGTGAGTCCTTAGCGAGAGACGGCGAGCAGTACTTC.

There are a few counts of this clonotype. CDR3 coding DNA: TGTGCCAGCAGCTTGCAAGACAGGGGAGCCTACGAGCAGTACTTC. Amino acid sequence: CASSLQDRGAYEQYF. This chain links TRBV7-2 with TRBJ2-7, with 8 nucleotides matching TRBD1. This CDR3 contains 15 residues. Germline loops: CDR1 SGHTA, CDR2 FQGNSA. The V gene end was trimmed by 3 bases and the J gene end by 2 bases; junction bases not matched to a gene: 6. The full variable domain, in which reference TRBV7-2 and TRBJ2-7 provide the parts outside the CDR3, is GAGVSQSPSNKVTEKGKDVELRCDPISGHTALYWYRQSLGQGLEFLIYFQGNSAPDKSGLPSDRFSAERTGGSVSTLTIQRTQQEDSAVYLCASSLQDRGAYEQYFGPGTRLTVT.

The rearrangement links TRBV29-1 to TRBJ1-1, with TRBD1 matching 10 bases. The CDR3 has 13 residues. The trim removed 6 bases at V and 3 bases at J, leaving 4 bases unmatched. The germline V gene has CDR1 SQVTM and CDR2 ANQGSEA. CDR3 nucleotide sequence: TGCAGCGTAGAGGGACAGGGGTACACTGAAGCTTTCTTT. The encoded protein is CSVEGQGYTEAFF.